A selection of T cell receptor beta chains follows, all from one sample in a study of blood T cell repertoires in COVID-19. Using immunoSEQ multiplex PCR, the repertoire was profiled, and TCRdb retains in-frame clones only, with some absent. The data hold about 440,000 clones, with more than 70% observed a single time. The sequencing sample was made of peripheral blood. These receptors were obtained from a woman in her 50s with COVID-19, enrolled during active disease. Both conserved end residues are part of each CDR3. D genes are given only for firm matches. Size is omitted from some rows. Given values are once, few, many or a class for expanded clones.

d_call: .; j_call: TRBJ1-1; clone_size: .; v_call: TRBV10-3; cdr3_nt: TGTGCCACCCGTCCTCGGGAGATGGCTGAAGCTTTCTTT; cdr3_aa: CATRPREMAEAFF
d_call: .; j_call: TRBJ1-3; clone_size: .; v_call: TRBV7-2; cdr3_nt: TGTGCCAGCAGCCCGGCATCGCCCAGGGACACCATATATTTT; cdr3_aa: CASSPASPRDTIYF
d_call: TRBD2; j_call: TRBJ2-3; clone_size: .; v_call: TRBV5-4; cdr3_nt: TGTGCCAGCAGCGGCGGAGTAGCGGGGTCGGCAGATACGCAGTATTTT; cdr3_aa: CASSGGVAGSADTQYF
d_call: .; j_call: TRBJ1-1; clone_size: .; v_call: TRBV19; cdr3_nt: TGTGCCAGTAGTACCTCGACAGATACCGAAGCTTTCTTT; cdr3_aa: CASSTSTDTEAFF
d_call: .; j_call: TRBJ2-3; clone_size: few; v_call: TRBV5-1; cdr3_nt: TGCGCCAGCAGCGATTCCCTCGGCGGGGAAACAGATACGCAGTATTTT; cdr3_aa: CASSDSLGGETDTQYF
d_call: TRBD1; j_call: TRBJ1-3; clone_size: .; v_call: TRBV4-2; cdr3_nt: TGTGCCAGCAGCCCAACTGACAGGGGCGACGGAAACACCATATATTTT; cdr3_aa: CASSPTDRGDGNTIYF
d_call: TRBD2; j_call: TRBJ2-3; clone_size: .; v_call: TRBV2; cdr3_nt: TGTGCCAGCAGTGTTAGGACTAGCGTCACAGATACGCAGTATTTT; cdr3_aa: CASSVRTSVTDTQYF
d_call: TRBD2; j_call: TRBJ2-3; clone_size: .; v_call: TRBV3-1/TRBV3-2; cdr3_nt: TGTGCCAGCAGTGGACTAGCGGGGGATGCGCAGTATTTT; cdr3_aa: CASSGLAGDAQYF
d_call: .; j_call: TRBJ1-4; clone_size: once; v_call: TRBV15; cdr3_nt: TGTGCCACCAGCTCGCGTCGGGTTGGTGAGAAAAAACTGTTTTTT; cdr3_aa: CATSSRRVGEKKLFF
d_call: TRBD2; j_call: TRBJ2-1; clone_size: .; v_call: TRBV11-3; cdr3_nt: TGTGCCAGCAGCCCGGGGACTAGCGGGGGGGCCGGTGATGAGCAGTTCTTC; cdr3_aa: CASSPGTSGGAGDEQFF
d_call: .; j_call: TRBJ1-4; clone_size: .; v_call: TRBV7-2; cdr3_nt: TGTGCCAGCAGCTTAGATTTCAGGGAGGGCGAAAAACTGTTTTTT; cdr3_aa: CASSLDFREGEKLFF
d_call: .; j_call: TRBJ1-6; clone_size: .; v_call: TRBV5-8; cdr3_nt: TGTGCCAGCAGCTTACCGAGGCGCTGGAATTCACCCCTCCACTTT; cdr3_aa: CASSLPRRWNSPLHF
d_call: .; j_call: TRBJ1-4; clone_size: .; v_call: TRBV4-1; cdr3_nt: TGCGCCAGCAGCCAAGATGGGGCAGGGAGGAATGAAAAACTGTTTTTT; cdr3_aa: CASSQDGAGRNEKLFF
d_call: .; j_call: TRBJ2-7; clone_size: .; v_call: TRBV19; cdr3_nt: TGTGCCAGTAGCGTGGTTGTGGACATCTACGAGCAGTACTTC; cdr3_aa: CASSVVVDIYEQYF
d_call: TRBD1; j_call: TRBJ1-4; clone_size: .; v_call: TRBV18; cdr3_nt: TGTGCCAGCTCACCTCGACAGGGTACAACTAATGAAAAACTGTTTTTT; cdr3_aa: CASSPRQGTTNEKLFF
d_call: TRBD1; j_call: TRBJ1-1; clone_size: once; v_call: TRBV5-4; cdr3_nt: TGTGCCAGCAGCTCAGGGGGGATGAGCGGGACTGAAGCTTTCTTT; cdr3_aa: CASSSGGMSGTEAFF
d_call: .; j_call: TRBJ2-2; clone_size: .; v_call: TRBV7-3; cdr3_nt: TGTGCCAGCAGCTTAGCCGGGGTGGCCACCGGGGAGCTGTTTTTT; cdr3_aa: CASSLAGVATGELFF
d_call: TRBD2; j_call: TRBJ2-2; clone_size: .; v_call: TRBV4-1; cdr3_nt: TGCGCCAGCAGCCGCGCAAGCGGTGGGGGACTAGTCGACACCGGGGAGCTGTTTTTT; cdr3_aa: CASSRASGGGLVDTGELFF
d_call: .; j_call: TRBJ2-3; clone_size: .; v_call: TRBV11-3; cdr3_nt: TGTGCCAGCAGCTTATCCCAGGGAAAAGCCCCAGATACGCAGTATTTT; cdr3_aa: CASSLSQGKAPDTQYF
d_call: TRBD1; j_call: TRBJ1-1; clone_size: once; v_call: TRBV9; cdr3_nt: TGTGCCAGCAGCACGGGACAGTTGAACACTGAAGCTTTCTTT; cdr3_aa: CASSTGQLNTEAFF